Listed below are T cell receptor beta chains from one sample, sequenced in a study of early T cells in non-severe SARS-CoV-2 infection. TCRdb independently ran MiXCR on the 5' RACE reads; one entry per CDR3 protein. The sample records tens of thousands of distinct CDR3 sequences, 12% being singletons. The sequenced sample was whole blood. These receptor sequences come from an adult who was a healthcare worker with PCR-confirmed SARS-CoV-2 infection or an uninfected control (not recorded which). The CDR3 runs from the conserved cysteine through the conserved F or W. D genes are given only for firm matches. Not every row has a clone size; where given, it reads once, few, many or a size class.

J,size,D,V,length,DNA,CDR3
TRBJ1-4,few,.,TRBV7-8,19,TGTGCCAGCAGCCCTTCCCCCCGGACAGCCGCTTCAACTAATGAAAAACTGTTTTTT,CASSPSPRTAASTNEKLFF
TRBJ2-3,few,TRBD2,TRBV29-1,13,TGCAGCGTTGCTCCGGGAGGGGCAGATACGCAGTATTTT,CSVAPGGADTQYF
TRBJ2-7,.,.,TRBV6-2/TRBV6-3,13,TGTGCCAGCAGATACTCCTCCGTGTACGAGCAGTACTTC,CASRYSSVYEQYF
TRBJ2-1,.,TRBD2,TRBV20-1,13,TGCAGTGCTGGGGGACTAGCGGTTAATGAGCAGTTCTTC,CSAGGLAVNEQFF
TRBJ2-7,medium-sized,.,TRBV4-1,15,TGCGCCAGCAGCCAAGAGCTGCCCCCAGGGTACGAGCAGTACTTC,CASSQELPPGYEQYF
TRBJ2-1,few,TRBD2,TRBV12-3/TRBV12-4,14,TGTGCCAGCAGACTGACTAGCGGGAGCTTTGAGCAGTTCTTC,CASRLTSGSFEQFF
TRBJ2-7,.,.,TRBV28,11,TGTGCCAGCAGTTCAGGGAGGGAGCAGTACTTC,CASSSGREQYF
TRBJ2-2,.,.,TRBV11-2,13,TGTGCCAGCAGCCCATGGTCGACCGGGGAGCTGTTTTTT,CASSPWSTGELFF
TRBJ1-6,many,.,TRBV6-5,15,TGTGCCAGCAGTTACCAGGGCCCCTATAATTCACCCCTCCACTTT,CASSYQGPYNSPLHF
TRBJ2-7,.,.,TRBV18,11,TGTGCCAGTGAGGCGATGGGCGAGCAGTACTTC,CASEAMGEQYF
TRBJ2-3,many,.,TRBV3-1,13,TGTGCCAGCAGCCAGGCGGCCACAGATACGCAGTATTTT,CASSQAATDTQYF
TRBJ1-1,few,.,TRBV29-1,12,TGCAGCGTTGAAGTACAGTCAAGGGAAGCTTTCTTT,CSVEVQSREAFF
TRBJ2-5,many,TRBD2,TRBV4-3,17,TGCGCCAGCAGCCAAGAAAGGAGCGGGAGGGGCCAAGAGACCCAGTACTTC,CASSQERSGRGQETQYF
TRBJ2-5,few,TRBD1,TRBV5-1,16,TGCGCCAGCAGCTTGGAAGGGGGCCGAGTGGAAGAGACCCAGTACTTC,CASSLEGGRVEETQYF
TRBJ1-3,many,TRBD1,TRBV3-1,17,TGTGCCAGCAGCCAAAAACAGGGGCGTTCATATGGAAACACCATATATTTT,CASSQKQGRSYGNTIYF
TRBJ2-2,many,TRBD1,TRBV4-1,15,TGCGCCAGCAGCCCGGGACAGAACCGCGCCGGGGAGCTGTTTTTT,CASSPGQNRAGELFF
TRBJ2-2,many,.,TRBV20-1,13,TGCAGTGCTAGGGCGACGAACACCGGGGAGCTGTTTTTT,CSARATNTGELFF
TRBJ2-7,many,TRBD2,TRBV20-1,15,TGCAGTGCTAGAGACCCTAGCGGGGGGGCCTACGAGCAGTACTTC,CSARDPSGGAYEQYF
TRBJ2-4,.,TRBD2,TRBV27,15,TGTGCCAGCAGTTTCGGACTAGCGGCTAAAAACATTCAGTACTTC,CASSFGLAAKNIQYF
TRBJ1-5,few,TRBD1,TRBV7-6,15,TGTGCCAGCAGCTTAGGCGGGACAGGGCCTCAGCCCCAGCATTTT,CASSLGGTGPQPQHF
TRBJ2-3,many,TRBD2,TRBV25-1,14,TGTGCCAGCAGTCGGGGGGTTAGCACAGATACGCAGTATTTT,CASSRGVSTDTQYF
TRBJ2-3,few,.,TRBV5-1,13,TGCGCCAGCAGCTTGGTGGAGGGCGATACGCAGTATTTT,CASSLVEGDTQYF
TRBJ2-1,.,.,TRBV7-2,15,TGTGCCAGCAGCTTAACGTGGGACCCCTACAATGAGCAGTTCTTC,CASSLTWDPYNEQFF
TRBJ2-5,many,.,TRBV5-1,13,TGCGCCAGCAGCTTGGCCGGGGCAGAGACCCAGTACTTC,CASSLAGAETQYF
TRBJ1-5,.,.,TRBV19,15,TGTGCCAGTTCTCCCGACCCCCGAGGGAATCAGCCCCAGCATTTT,CASSPDPRGNQPQHF
TRBJ2-1,few,.,TRBV2,14,TGTGCCAGCACCGGGGACCTTTCCTACAATGAGCAGTTCTTC,CASTGDLSYNEQFF
TRBJ1-2,.,TRBD1,TRBV5-1,16,TGCGCCAGCAGCTTGTCCCCGGGACAGGGAGACTATGGCTACACCTTC,CASSLSPGQGDYGYTF
TRBJ2-3,many,.,TRBV5-5,12,TGTGCCAGCAGCTACCCCTTGGGTACGCAGTATTTT,CASSYPLGTQYF
TRBJ2-7,.,.,TRBV7-9,12,TGTGCCAGCAGCACGGACGGGTACGAGCAGTACTTC,CASSTDGYEQYF
TRBJ2-1,.,TRBD1,TRBV5-6,14,TGTGCCAGCAGGGGACAGGGGTCCTACAATGAGCACTTCTTC,CASRGQGSYNEHFF
TRBJ2-1,few,TRBD2,TRBV4-1,15,TGCGCCAGCAGCCAAGATTGGCGGGAGTTGAATGAGCAGTTCTTC,CASSQDWRELNEQFF
TRBJ2-3,many,.,TRBV29-1,10,TGCAGTACGGTAGAAGATACGCAGTATTTT,CSTVEDTQYF
TRBJ2-3,.,.,TRBV7-6,12,TGTGCCAGCAGCTTTGGTTCAGATACGCAGTATTTT,CASSFGSDTQYF
TRBJ2-1,few,TRBD2,TRBV5-4,16,TGTGCCAGCAGCTCCAGACTAGCGGGAGATGGTAATGAGCAGTTCTTC,CASSSRLAGDGNEQFF
TRBJ2-7,few,.,TRBV7-9,15,TGTGCCAGCAGCTCGACCGGGACACCGAACTACGAGCAGTACTTC,CASSSTGTPNYEQYF
TRBJ2-1,.,TRBD2,TRBV7-6,17,TGTGCCAGCAGCTTCAGACTAGCTGGTCCAAACTACAATGAGCAGTTCTTC,CASSFRLAGPNYNEQFF
TRBJ2-3,.,TRBD2,TRBV30,19,TGTGCCTGGAGTGTACGCACTAGCGGGGTGTTTGGGGGAACAGATACGCAGTATTTT,CAWSVRTSGVFGGTDTQYF
TRBJ2-3,.,.,TRBV7-9,14,TGTGCCAGCAGCCGAACAGGAAACACAGATACGCGGTATTTT,CASSRTGNTDTRYF
TRBJ2-1,.,TRBD1,TRBV29-1,13,TGCAGCTTTGGACAGGGCGGCTACAATGAGCAGTTCTTC,CSFGQGGYNEQFF
TRBJ2-7,many,TRBD2,TRBV20-1,13,TGCAGTGCTGCCCTAGCGGGGCCCTACGAGCAGTACTTC,CSAALAGPYEQYF
TRBJ2-5,many,.,TRBV7-2,14,TGTGCCAGCAGCTCGTCGGGACGGCTGGAGACCCAGTACTTC,CASSSSGRLETQYF
TRBJ1-2,few,TRBD1,TRBV15,19,TGTGCCACCAGCAGAGAAAGCGGACAGGGTACTATTTTCGGCTATGGCTACACCTTC,CATSRESGQGTIFGYGYTF
TRBJ2-7,few,TRBD1,TRBV7-2,14,TGTGCCAGCAGCTCCCGGGACAGGCAATACGAGCAGTACTTC,CASSSRDRQYEQYF
TRBJ1-2,many,TRBD1,TRBV10-2,15,TGCGCCAGCAGTGAGCCCCCGGGACAGGGGAACGGCTACACCTTC,CASSEPPGQGNGYTF
TRBJ2-3,many,.,TRBV12-3/TRBV12-4,14,TGTGCCAGCACCATAGGGGCGAGCACAGATACGCAGTATTTT,CASTIGASTDTQYF
TRBJ2-7,many,.,TRBV7-8,16,TGTGCCAGCAGCTTAGCAGGACTAATGAAGGGGGGCGAGCAGTACTTC,CASSLAGLMKGGEQYF
TRBJ2-1,few,TRBD2,TRBV29-1,15,TGCAGCGGCCGACTAGCGGGATCCCCCTACAATGAGCAGTTCTTC,CSGRLAGSPYNEQFF
TRBJ2-7,.,.,TRBV20-1,13,TGCAGTGCTAGCAAGGGAGCTGCCTACGAGCAGTACTTC,CSASKGAAYEQYF
TRBJ2-7,.,.,TRBV2,12,TGTGCCAGCAGTGAGCGCTCCTACGAGCAGTACTTC,CASSERSYEQYF
TRBJ2-7,.,TRBD2,TRBV5-1,16,TGCGCCAGCAGCTCCTCTAGCGGGGGGTCTCCCTACGAGCAGTACTTC,CASSSSSGGSPYEQYF
TRBJ1-5,few,TRBD1,TRBV12-3/TRBV12-4,14,TGTGCCAGCAGACGGACAGGGGGCAATCAGCCCCAGCATTTT,CASRRTGGNQPQHF
TRBJ1-1,few,.,TRBV30,13,TGTGCCTGGAGTGACTACGACAAGCGAAGCGCTTTCTTT,CAWSDYDKRSAFF
TRBJ2-2,.,TRBD1,TRBV24-1,16,TGTGCCACCAGTGCCGGGACAGGGAAGAACACCGGGGAGCTGTTTTTT,CATSAGTGKNTGELFF
TRBJ2-7,many,TRBD1,TRBV6-5,18,TGTGCCAGCAGCACCGGGACAGGGAGGTTTCGATACTCCTACGAGCAGTACTTC,CASSTGTGRFRYSYEQYF
TRBJ1-6,few,TRBD1,TRBV4-1,15,TGCGCCAGCAGCGGACGGACAGGAGATAATTCACCCCTCCACTTT,CASSGRTGDNSPLHF
TRBJ1-5,many,.,TRBV5-1,14,TGCGCCAGCAGCTTGGCGAGTCCCAATCAGCCCCAGCATTTT,CASSLASPNQPQHF
TRBJ2-2,few,.,TRBV7-9,19,TGTGCCAGCAGCTTAGGATTTGAGTTGGGACCGACGAACACCGGGGAGCTGTTTTTT,CASSLGFELGPTNTGELFF
TRBJ2-1,.,TRBD2,TRBV7-3,17,TGTGCCAGCAGCTTAGTGGGGACTAGCGGTTTGGGAAATGAGCAGTTCTTC,CASSLVGTSGLGNEQFF
TRBJ2-7,many,.,TRBV7-2,14,TGTGCCAGCGCGTCGGTAGCGGACTCCTACGAGCAGTACTTC,CASASVADSYEQYF